This TCR beta chain was obtained from a study of cytomegalovirus exposure and HLA in healthy donors. The CDR3 totals 16 residues. V dropped 4 bases and J dropped 6; count of bases not matched to a gene: 5. The germline V gene encodes CDR1 MDHEN and CDR2 SYDVKM. The PCR made use of 60 Vbeta and 13 Jbeta primers. Using immunoSEQ multiplex PCR, the repertoire was profiled, and TCRdb retains in-frame clones only, with some absent. The sample yields 150,000 to 200,000 clones, around 80% seen once. The chain employs TRBV28 and TRBJ2-1, with 14 bases that match TRBD2. The sample taken for sequencing was PBMCs. This TCR derives from a woman aged 18-29 years in good health and CMV-seronegative. CDR3 loop: CASSSIGLAGGNEQFF. The CDR3 region has the DNA TGTGCCAGCAGTTCGATCGGACTAGCGGGAGGCAATGAGCAGTTCTTC.